This entry is about one T cell receptor beta chain. Its antigen is currently unknown. These data come from a study of CD8 T cells in ankylosing spondylitis. The study, taken as a whole, reports: It was reported that disease-linked clones were significantly enriched in matched ankylosing spondylitis synovial fluid. Seemingly characteristic of ankylosing spondylitis blood was a TCR beta motif consisting of several highly homologous variants. Previously reported in reactive arthritis synovial fluid and blood were some of the motif variants.

5'-RACE, quantitative and with molecular barcodes, yielded the TCR beta libraries. Each CDR3 protein is one row after TCRdb ran MiXCR on the 5' RACE reads. This table has fewer than 400,000 distinct CDR3 sequences, about a fifth appearing once. The CDR3 runs 17 residues. In germline, CDR1 is LNHNV, CDR2 YYDKDF (reference sequence). Trimming took 4 bases from V and 3 from J; bases not matched to a gene: 7. Sample: blood, either unsorted or a sorted T cell fraction (not recorded which). This TCR was recovered from a male donor with ankylosing spondylitis. The chain combines TRBV15 with TRBJ2-2; 11 bases agree with TRBD2. As DNA, the CDR3 is TGTGCCACCAGCAAGAGGACTAGCGGGTTTCACACCGGGGAGCTGTTTTTT. Translation: CATSKRTSGFHTGELFF.